The entry below describes one T cell receptor beta chain. A Seattle source enrolled patients during active infection and followed them longitudinally. This entry belongs to a study of blood T cell repertoires in COVID-19. Across the study: The analysed material was cDNA or gDNA that came from T cells, B-cell-depleted T cells, or PBMCs.

Here immunoSEQ multiplex PCR was the method, and the copy in TCRdb shows in-frame clones only, minus some. Of about 530,000 clones listed, 70% to 90% are singletons. The TCR originated in a woman aged 45-65 years with COVID-19, enrolled during active disease. The sequencing input was peripheral blood.

Here the CDR3 reads CASSQERDSDYEQYF. The CDR3 DNA follows: TGCGCCAGCAGCCAAGAGCGGGACTCCGACTACGAGCAGTACTTC. V gene TRBV4-1 combines with J gene TRBJ2-7; weak D call: TRBD2 (6 bases). The CDR3 has 15 amino acids. V lost 0 bases and J lost 3, with 12 bases in between. CDR1 and CDR2 (germline): MGHRA, YSYEKL.